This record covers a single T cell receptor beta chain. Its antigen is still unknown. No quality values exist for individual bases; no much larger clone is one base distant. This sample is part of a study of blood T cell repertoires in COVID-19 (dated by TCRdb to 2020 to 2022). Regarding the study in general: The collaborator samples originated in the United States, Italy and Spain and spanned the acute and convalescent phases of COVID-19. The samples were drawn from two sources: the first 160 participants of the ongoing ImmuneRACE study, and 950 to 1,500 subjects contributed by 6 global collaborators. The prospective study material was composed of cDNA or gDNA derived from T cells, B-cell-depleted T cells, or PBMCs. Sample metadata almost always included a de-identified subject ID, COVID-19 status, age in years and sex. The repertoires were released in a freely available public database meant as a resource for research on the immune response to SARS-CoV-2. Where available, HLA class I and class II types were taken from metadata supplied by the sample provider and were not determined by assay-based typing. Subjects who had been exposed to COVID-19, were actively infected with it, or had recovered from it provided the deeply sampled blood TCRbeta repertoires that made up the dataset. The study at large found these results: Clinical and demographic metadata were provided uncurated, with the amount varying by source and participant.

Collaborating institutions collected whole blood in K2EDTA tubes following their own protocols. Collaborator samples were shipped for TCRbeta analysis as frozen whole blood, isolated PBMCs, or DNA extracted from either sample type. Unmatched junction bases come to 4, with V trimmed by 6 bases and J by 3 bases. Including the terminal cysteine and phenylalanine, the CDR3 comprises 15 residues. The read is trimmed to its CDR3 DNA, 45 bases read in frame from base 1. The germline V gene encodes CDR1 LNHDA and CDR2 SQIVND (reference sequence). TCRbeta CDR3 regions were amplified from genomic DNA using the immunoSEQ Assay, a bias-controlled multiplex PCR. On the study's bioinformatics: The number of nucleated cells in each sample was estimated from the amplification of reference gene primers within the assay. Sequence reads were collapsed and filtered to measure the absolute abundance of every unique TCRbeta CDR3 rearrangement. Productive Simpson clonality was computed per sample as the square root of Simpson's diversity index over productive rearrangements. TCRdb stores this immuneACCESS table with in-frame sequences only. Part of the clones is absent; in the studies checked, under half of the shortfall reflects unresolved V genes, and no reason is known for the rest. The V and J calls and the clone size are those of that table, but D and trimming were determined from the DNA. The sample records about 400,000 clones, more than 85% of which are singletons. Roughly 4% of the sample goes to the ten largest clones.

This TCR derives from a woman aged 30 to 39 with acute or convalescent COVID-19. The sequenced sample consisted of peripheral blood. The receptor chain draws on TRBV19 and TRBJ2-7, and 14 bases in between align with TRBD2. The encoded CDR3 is CASSQGLAGGYEQYF. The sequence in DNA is TGTGCCAGTAGCCAAGGACTAGCGGGGGGCTACGAGCAGTACTTC.